Reported below is one T cell receptor beta chain. Other DNA sequences in the sample encode the same CDR3. Sequencing was performed with immunoSEQ multiplex PCR; in TCRdb, only in-frame clones are kept and a portion is missing. The repertoire holds fewer than 1.6 million clones, with approximately 98.5% as singletons. The CDR3 extends over 13 amino acids. V lost 0 bases and J lost 8, with 11 bases in between. Germline CDR1 SGDLS, CDR2 YYNGEE. This sample is drawn from a study of shared clonotypes between healthy human individuals. This chain links TRBV9 with TRBJ1-2; no clear D gene. The clonotype was recovered from a man aged 30-40 years in good health. Sample: naive CD4+ T cells sorted from blood. The sample's subset: CD45RA+ positively selected. This CDR3 reads CASSVGAGGGYTF. The DNA of the CDR3 is TGTGCCAGCAGCGTAGGGGCGGGAGGAGGCTACACCTTC.